This entry lists 14 T cell receptor beta chains sequenced from one sample in a study of blood T cell repertoires in COVID-19. Sequenced by immunoSEQ multiplex PCR; TCRdb stores in-frame clones only, minus some. The sample lists over 100,000 clones, 88% occurring once. Sequencing was performed on peripheral blood. The source is a man aged 45-65 years with acute or convalescent COVID-19.

This rearrangement joins TRBV5-5 to TRBJ2-2; weak D call: TRBD1 (5 bases). CDR1 is SGHKS and CDR2 is YYEKEE in the germline V gene (reference sequence). Trimming removed 7 bases from V and 3 bases from J, with 13 bases in between. The CDR3 totals 14 residues. The CDR3 sequence is CASRQGSHTGELFF. The DNA of the CDR3 is TGTGCCAGCCGCCAGGGATCTCACACCGGGGAGCTGTTTTTT.

This clone is a singleton in its sample. J is TRBJ1-2 and V is TRBV12-3 or TRBV12-4; D possibly corresponds to TRBD1 (6 bases). Trimming stripped 8 bases from V and 8 bases from J, with 18 bases between. The CDR3 sequence is 13 residues long. The CDR3 here is CASRLGGLGGYTF. The CDR3 coding sequence is TGTGCCAGCCGCCTCGGGGGGCTGGGGGGCTACACCTTC.

The CDR3 reads CASSWDSSTYGYTF. CDR3 bases: TGTGCCAGCAGTTGGGACAGCAGCACCTATGGCTACACCTTC. The V gene is TRBV2, the J gene TRBJ1-2; 7 bases map to TRBD1. The CDR3 has 14 residues. V lost 5 bases, J lost 4 bases, and 7 bases stayed unmatched. Looked up from germline, CDR1 is SNHLY and CDR2 is FYNNEI.

This sequence joins TRBV11-1 and TRBJ2-5; D unresolved. This CDR3 has 13 amino acids. Germline V gene lookup returns CDR1 SGHAT and CDR2 FQDESV (reference sequence). Trimming took off 0 bases at V and 2 bases at J, with 4 bases between the two ends. CDR3 coding DNA: TGTGCCAGCAGCTTAGCACTTCAAGAGACCCAGTACTTC. Protein product: CASSLALQETQYF.

This sequence joins TRBV6-5 and TRBJ1-2; D gene unclear. Deletions cut 7 bases from V and 6 bases from J, with 21 bases between. Germline V lookup: CDR1 MNHEY, CDR2 SVGAGI. This CDR3 is 15 amino acids long. DNA of the CDR3: TGTGCCAGCACCCCCCGGTTGCGGGGAATGGATGGCTACACCTTC. Its translation: CASTPRLRGMDGYTF.

A few counts support this clone. The gene calls are TRBV5-1 and TRBJ1-1; D is possibly TRBD1 (6 bases). This CDR3 contains 15 residues. The germline CDR1 and CDR2 sequences are SGHRS and YFSETQ. Trimming removed 1 base at V and 0 bases at J, with 10 bases between. This chain's CDR3 is CASSLPGQMNTEAFF. The CDR3 DNA reads as TGCGCCAGCAGCTTGCCCGGACAGATGAACACTGAAGCTTTCTTT.

This chain connects TRBV6-5 to TRBJ1-2, with a tentative D call TRBD1 (6 bases). There are 14 residues in the CDR3. The germline V gene encodes CDR1 MNHEY and CDR2 SVGAGI. Trimming stripped 1 base from V and 7 bases from J, with 13 bases between. The CDR3 sequence is CASSYYQGMSGYTF. In DNA form, the CDR3 reads TGTGCCAGCAGTTACTATCAGGGGATGAGTGGCTACACCTTC.

The chain recombines TRBV6-1 with TRBJ1-1; D remains unclear. Germline CDR1 is MNHNS and CDR2 is SASEGT. The CDR3 consists of 15 residues. V was pared by 1 base and J by 9 bases, with 18 bases between. The DNA for the CDR3 is TGTGCCAGCAGTGAAGAACCAGTGGGCTTTTCACAAGCTTTCTTT. Translated, it gives CASSEEPVGFSQAFF.

This sequence joins TRBV19 and TRBJ2-2; 8 positions match TRBD1. Trimming at V came to 4 bases and at J to 5 bases, leaving 9 bases not matched to a gene. This CDR3 has 16 residues. Germline loops: CDR1 LNHDA, CDR2 SQIVND (reference sequence). The CDR3 nucleotides are TGTGCCAGTAGTACCCCGGGCAGGGGGCTTACCGGGGAGCTGTTTTTT. Translated, it gives CASSTPGRGLTGELFF. The whole variable domain, remainder taken from reference TRBV19 and TRBJ2-2, is DGGITQSPKYLFRKEGQNVTLSCEQNLNHDAMYWYRQDPGQGLRLIYYSQIVNDFQKGDIAEGYSVSREKKESFPLTVTSAQKNPTAFYLCASSTPGRGLTGELFFGEGSRLTVL.

The V gene is TRBV30, the J gene TRBJ2-1; D might be TRBD2 (5 bases). The CDR3 loop spans 18 amino acids. Germline V lookup: CDR1 GTSNPN, CDR2 SVGIG (reference sequence). V lost 2 bases to trimming and J lost 0 bases, with 20 bases between them. CDR3 coding DNA: TGTGCCTGGAGTCCCTCCCCGGTTATAGGGAGCTCCTACAATGAGCAGTTCTTC. Translated: CAWSPSPVIGSSYNEQFF.

The chain employs TRBV18 and TRBJ1-4; D ambiguous. This CDR3 has 14 amino acids. V gave up 4 bases and J gave up 6 bases, with 12 bases separating them. CDR1 and CDR2 (germline): KGHSH, LQKENI. CDR3 in amino acids: CASSLLGPYEKLFF. Here the CDR3 DNA reads TGTGCCAGCTCACTTTTGGGCCCGTATGAAAAACTGTTTTTT.

The chain combines TRBV16 with TRBJ1-5; D is perhaps TRBD1 (6 bases). Germline V lookup: CDR1 KGHSY, CDR2 FQNENV. Trimming left V 4 bases short and J 7 bases short, with 11 bases between. This CDR3 contains 13 residues. CDR3 region: CASSRDRNQPQHF. The CDR3, as DNA: TGTGCCAGCAGCCGCGACAGGAACCAGCCCCAGCATTTT.

The rearrangement links TRBV7-9 to TRBJ1-2, with D possibly TRBD1 on 5 matching bases. Trimming took 5 bases from V and 8 from J, leaving 12 bases between them. Germline lookup yields CDR1 SEHNR and CDR2 FQNEAQ (reference sequence). The CDR3 contains 12 residues. CDR3 loop: CASSSGDGGYTF. The CDR3 bases are TGTGCCAGCAGCAGCGGGGACGGCGGCTACACCTTC.

As regards this clone: The identical CDR3 is also encoded by other nucleotide sequences in the sample. This chain joins TRBV28 and TRBJ1-5; D not certain. V was trimmed by 9 bases and J by 2 bases, leaving 11 bases between them. The CDR3 is 13 residues long. CDR1 and CDR2 (germline): MDHEN, SYDVKM. CDR3 loop: CASRSGGNQPQHF. For the CDR3, the DNA is TGTGCCAGTCGTAGTGGAGGCAATCAGCCCCAGCATTTT.